One sample yielded the 10 T cell receptor beta chains listed below, sequenced in a study of cytomegalovirus exposure and HLA in healthy donors. A multiplex PCR was run with 60 Vbeta primers and 13 Jbeta primers. Using immunoSEQ multiplex PCR, the repertoire was profiled, and TCRdb retains in-frame clones only, with some absent. Its table records approximately 130,000 clones. Sequencing was done on a sample of PBMCs. These receptors all come from a woman in her sixties or seventies in good health and CMV-seronegative.

The chain uses TRBV9 and TRBJ1-2; 12 nucleotides align to TRBD1. Trimming removed 3 bases from V and 3 bases from J; junction bases left unmatched: 3. The CDR3 is 15 residues long. Germline V lookup: CDR1 SGDLS, CDR2 YYNGEE. The CDR3 loop is CASSAGQGAYYGYTF. CDR3 DNA sequence: TGTGCCAGCAGCGCGGGACAGGGGGCTTACTATGGCTACACCTTC.

Regarding this clone: This sample also contains other DNA sequences that code for the same CDR3. The chain has TRBV5-1 and TRBJ2-3, with 7 bases fitting TRBD1. The V and J ends lost 0 bases and 2 bases, in that order; junction bases with no gene match: 6. CDR1 and CDR2 (germline): SGHRS, YFSETQ. CDR3 length: 16 amino acids. The CDR3 region is CASSLGTGTHTDTQYF. CDR3 bases: TGCGCCAGCAGCTTGGGGACAGGTACACACACAGATACGCAGTATTTT.

The V and J genes are TRBV5-1 and TRBJ1-1; TRBD1 aligns across 7 bases. Germline CDR1 reads SGHRS; CDR2 reads YFSETQ. This CDR3 spans 16 amino acids. The ends lost 3 bases at V and 1 base at J; junction bases unmatched: 9. CDR3 protein: CASSWFKQGSNTEAFF. The CDR3 bases are TGCGCCAGCAGCTGGTTTAAACAGGGGTCGAACACTGAAGCTTTCTTT.

CDR3 sequence reads: CASSKRESRLEETQYF. CDR3 DNA: TGTGCCAGCAGCAAGCGGGAGTCGAGGCTAGAAGAGACCCAGTACTTC. The chain is built from TRBV7-9 and TRBJ2-5; 8 nucleotides align to TRBD2. From germline, CDR1 is SEHNR and CDR2 FQNEAQ (reference sequence). This CDR3 region has 16 residues. Germline trimming cut 5 bases from V and 3 bases from J; bases unmatched to any gene: 11.

The chain recombines TRBV30 with TRBJ1-1, with D perhaps TRBD1 (5 bases). Trimming stripped 1 base from V and 1 base from J, with 16 bases between. The CDR3 is 16 amino acids. The germline CDR1 and CDR2 sequences are GTSNPN and SVGIG (reference sequence). As DNA, the CDR3 is TGTGCCTGGAGTGATTTCCAGGGAAGGGGGAACACTGAAGCTTTCTTT. Protein product: CAWSDFQGRGNTEAFF. The variable domain in full, completed from reference TRBV30 and TRBJ1-1, reads SQTIHQWPATLVQPVGSPLSLECTVEGTSNPNLYWYRQAAGRGLQLLFYSVGIGQISSEVPQNLSASRPQDRQFILSSKKLLLSDSGFYLCAWSDFQGRGNTEAFFGQGTRLTVV.

The chain carries TRBV10-2 and TRBJ2-7, with 12 bases that match TRBD2. The CDR3 length is 16 residues. J was trimmed by 4 bases and V by 5 bases; bases with no gene match: 9. CDR1 and CDR2 from the germline V gene are WSHSY and SAAADI. The CDR3 sequence: CASSYRALAGGYEQYF. CDR3 DNA: TGCGCCAGCAGTTACCGGGCACTAGCGGGGGGATACGAGCAGTACTTC.

A remark on this clone: At the DNA level, this CDR3 is encoded by other sequences in the same sample as well. The J gene is TRBJ2-7, the V gene TRBV5-1, with D possibly matching TRBD1 (6 bases). CDR1 is SGHRS, CDR2 YFSETQ, per germline. The length of the CDR3 is 12 residues. V dropped 2 bases and J dropped 3 bases, with 6 bases sitting between them. This CDR3 reads CASSLQGYEQYF. The CDR3 DNA reads TGCGCCAGCAGCTTACAGGGCTACGAGCAGTACTTC.

The gene calls are TRBV7-2 and TRBJ1-1; 7 nucleotides align to TRBD1. The V gene's germline CDR1 is SGHTA and CDR2 FQGNSA. The V gene end was trimmed by 2 bases and the J gene end by 0 bases; junction bases not matched to a gene: 3. The CDR3 spans 15 residues. In nucleotides, the CDR3 is TGTGCCAGCAGCTTATCAGGGGGGATGAACACTGAAGCTTTCTTT. As protein: CASSLSGGMNTEAFF.

The CDR3 region is CASSSDPTSAGELFF. In DNA form, the CDR3 reads TGTGCCAGCAGTTCCGACCCTACTAGCGCCGGGGAGCTGTTTTTT. J is TRBJ2-2 and V is TRBV6-5, with 7 bases lining up with TRBD2. The length of the CDR3 is 15 residues. Per germline, CDR1 MNHEY and CDR2 SVGAGI. V was clipped by 4 bases and J by 6 bases; unmatched bases: 8.

This chain links TRBV7-3 with TRBJ2-2; TRBD2 matches at 10 bases. The CDR3 has 18 amino acids. With 1 base clipped from V and 3 bases from J, the junction kept 8 bases outside the gene matches. Per germline, CDR1 SGHTA and CDR2 FQGTGA. CDR3 in amino acids: CASSLNSHLAGDTGELFF. The DNA for the CDR3 is TGTGCCAGCAGCTTAAATTCCCACCTAGCGGGGGACACCGGGGAGCTGTTTTTT.